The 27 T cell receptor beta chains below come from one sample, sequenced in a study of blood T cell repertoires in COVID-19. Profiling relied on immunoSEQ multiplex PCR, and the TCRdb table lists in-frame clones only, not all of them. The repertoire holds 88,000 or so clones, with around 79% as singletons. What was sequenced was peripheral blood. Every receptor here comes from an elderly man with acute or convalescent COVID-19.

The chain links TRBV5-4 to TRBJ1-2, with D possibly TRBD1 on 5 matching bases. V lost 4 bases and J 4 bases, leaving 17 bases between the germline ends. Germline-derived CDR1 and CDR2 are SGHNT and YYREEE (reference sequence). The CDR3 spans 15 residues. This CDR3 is CASSLGTGPAYGYTF. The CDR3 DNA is TGTGCCAGCAGCCTGGGAACAGGTCCAGCCTATGGCTACACCTTC.

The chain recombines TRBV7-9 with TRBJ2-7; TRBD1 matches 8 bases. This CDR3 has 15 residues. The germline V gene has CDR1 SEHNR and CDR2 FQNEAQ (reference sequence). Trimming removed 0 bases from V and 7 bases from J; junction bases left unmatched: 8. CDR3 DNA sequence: TGTGCCAGCAGCTTAGCGGGTGGACAGGGTGAAGAGCAGTACTTC. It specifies CASSLAGGQGEEQYF.

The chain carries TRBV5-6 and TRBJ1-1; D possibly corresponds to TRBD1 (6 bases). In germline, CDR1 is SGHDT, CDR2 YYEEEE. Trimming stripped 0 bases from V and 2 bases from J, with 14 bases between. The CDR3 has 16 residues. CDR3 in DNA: TGTGCCAGCAGCTTGGACCGGGACACTTTAAACACTGAAGCTTTCTTT. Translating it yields CASSLDRDTLNTEAFF.

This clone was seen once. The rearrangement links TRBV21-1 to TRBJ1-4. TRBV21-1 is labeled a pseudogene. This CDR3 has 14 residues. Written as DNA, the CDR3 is TGTGCCAGCAGCAAAAGGGAGAGAAAGGAAAAACTGTTTTTT. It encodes CASSKRERKEKLFF.

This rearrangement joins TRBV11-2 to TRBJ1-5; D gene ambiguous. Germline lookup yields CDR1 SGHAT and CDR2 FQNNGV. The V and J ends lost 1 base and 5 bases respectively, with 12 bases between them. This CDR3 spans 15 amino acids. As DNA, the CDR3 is TGTGCCAGCAGCTTAGGAGGAGAGCGTTATCAGCCCCAGCATTTT. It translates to CASSLGGERYQPQHF. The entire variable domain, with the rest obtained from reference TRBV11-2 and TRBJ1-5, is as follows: EAGVAQSPRYKIIEKRQSVAFWCNPISGHATLYWYQQILGQGPKLLIQFQNNGVVDDSQLPKDRFSAERLKGVDSTLKIQPAKLEDSAVYLCASSLGGERYQPQHFGDGTRLSIL.

CDR3 in amino acids: CASSQPGQGAPGVFF. Here the CDR3 DNA reads TGTGCCAGCAGCCAGCCGGGACAGGGGGCCCCGGGGGTGTTTTTT. This chain joins TRBV3-1 (or the pseudogene TRBV3-2) and TRBJ1-4; TRBD1 aligns across 12 bases. Germline V gene sequence: CDR1 LGHDT, CDR2 YNNKEL (reference sequence). Trimming removed 3 bases from V and 15 bases from J; junction bases left unmatched: 11. This CDR3 has 15 residues.

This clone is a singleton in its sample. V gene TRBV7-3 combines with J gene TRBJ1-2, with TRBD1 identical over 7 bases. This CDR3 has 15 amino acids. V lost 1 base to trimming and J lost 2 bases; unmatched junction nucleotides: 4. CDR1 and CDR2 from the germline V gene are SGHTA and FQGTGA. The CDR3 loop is CASSLNAGGNYGYTF. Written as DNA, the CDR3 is TGTGCCAGCAGCTTAAACGCAGGGGGAAACTATGGCTACACCTTC.

This CDR3 is CASSLWVGSQSYGYTF. In DNA, the CDR3 is TGTGCCAGCAGCTTATGGGTGGGGAGCCAGTCTTATGGCTACACCTTC. V is TRBV7-2 and J is TRBJ1-2; D gene unclear. Deletions cut 2 bases from V and 5 bases from J, with 18 bases between. Germline lookup yields CDR1 SGHTA and CDR2 FQGNSA. This CDR3 contains 16 residues.

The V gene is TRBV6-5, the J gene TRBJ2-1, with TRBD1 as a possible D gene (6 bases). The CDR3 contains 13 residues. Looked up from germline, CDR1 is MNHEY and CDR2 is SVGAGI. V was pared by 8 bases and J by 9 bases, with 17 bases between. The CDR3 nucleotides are TGTGCCAGCCGCGACAGGAATAGCGTTGAGCAGTTCTTC. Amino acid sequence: CASRDRNSVEQFF.

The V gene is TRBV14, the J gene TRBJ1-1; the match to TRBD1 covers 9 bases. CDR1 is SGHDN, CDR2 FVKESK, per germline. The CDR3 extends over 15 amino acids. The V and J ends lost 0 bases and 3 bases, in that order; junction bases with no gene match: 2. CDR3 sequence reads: CASSQETGGYTEAFF. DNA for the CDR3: TGTGCCAGCAGCCAAGAAACAGGGGGCTACACTGAAGCTTTCTTT.

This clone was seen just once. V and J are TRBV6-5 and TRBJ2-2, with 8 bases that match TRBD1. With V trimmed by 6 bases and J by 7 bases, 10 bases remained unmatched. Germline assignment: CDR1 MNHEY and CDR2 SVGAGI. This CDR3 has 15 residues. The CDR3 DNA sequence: TGTGCCAGCAGCCCCCGGGACAGGCAGGGCGGGGAGCTGTTTTTT. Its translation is CASSPRDRQGGELFF.

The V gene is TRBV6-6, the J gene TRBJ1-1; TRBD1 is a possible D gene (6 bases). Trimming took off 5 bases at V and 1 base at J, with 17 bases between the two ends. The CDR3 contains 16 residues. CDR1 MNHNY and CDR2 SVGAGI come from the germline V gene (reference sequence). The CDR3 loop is CASSRQQGSKNTEAFF. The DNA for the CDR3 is TGTGCCAGCAGTCGACAACAGGGTTCTAAGAACACTGAAGCTTTCTTT.

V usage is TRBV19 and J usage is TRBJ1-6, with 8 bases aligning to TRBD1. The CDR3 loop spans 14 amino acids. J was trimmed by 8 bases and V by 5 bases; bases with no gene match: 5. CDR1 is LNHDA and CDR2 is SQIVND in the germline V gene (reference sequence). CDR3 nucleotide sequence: TGTGCCAGTAGTGTAATGACAGGGGATTCACCCCTCCACTTT. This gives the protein CASSVMTGDSPLHF.

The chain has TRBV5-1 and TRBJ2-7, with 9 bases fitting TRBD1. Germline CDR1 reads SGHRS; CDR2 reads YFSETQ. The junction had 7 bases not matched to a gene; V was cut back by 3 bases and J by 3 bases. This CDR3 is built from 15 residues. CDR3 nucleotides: TGCGCCAGCAGCTGGGGACAGGGCATTTTCTACGAGCAGTACTTC. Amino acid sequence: CASSWGQGIFYEQYF.

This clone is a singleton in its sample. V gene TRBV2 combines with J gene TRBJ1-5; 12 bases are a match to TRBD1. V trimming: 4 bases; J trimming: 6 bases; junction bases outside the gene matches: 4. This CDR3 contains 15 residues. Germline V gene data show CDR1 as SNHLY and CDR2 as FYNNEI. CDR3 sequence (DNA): TGTGCCAGCAGTGTACGGGACAGGGGGCTTCAGCCCCAGCATTTT. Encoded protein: CASSVRDRGLQPQHF.

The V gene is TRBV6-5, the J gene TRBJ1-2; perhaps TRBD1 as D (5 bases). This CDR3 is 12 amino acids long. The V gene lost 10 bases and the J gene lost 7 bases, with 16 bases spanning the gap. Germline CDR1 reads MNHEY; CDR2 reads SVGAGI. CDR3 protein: CATSQPDSGYTF. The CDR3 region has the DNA TGTGCCACCAGCCAACCCGACAGTGGCTACACCTTC.

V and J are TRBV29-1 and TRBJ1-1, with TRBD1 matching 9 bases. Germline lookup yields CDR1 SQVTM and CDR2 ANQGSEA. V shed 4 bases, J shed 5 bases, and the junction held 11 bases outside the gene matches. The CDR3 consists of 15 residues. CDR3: CSVGATGGWKTEAFF. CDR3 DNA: TGCAGCGTTGGGGCCACAGGGGGCTGGAAAACTGAAGCTTTCTTT. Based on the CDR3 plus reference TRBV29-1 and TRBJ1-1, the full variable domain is SAVISQKPSRDICQRGTSLTIQCQVDSQVTMMFWYRQQPGQSLTLIATANQGSEATYESGFVIDKFPISRPNLTFSTLTVSNMSPEDSSIYLCSVGATGGWKTEAFFGQGTRLTVV.

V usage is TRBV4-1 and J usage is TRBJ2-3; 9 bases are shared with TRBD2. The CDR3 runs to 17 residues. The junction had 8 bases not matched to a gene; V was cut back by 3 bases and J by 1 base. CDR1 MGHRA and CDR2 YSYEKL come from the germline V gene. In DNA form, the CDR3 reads TGCGCCAGCAGCCAGACCCCTCTAGCGGGGCGCACAGATACGCAGTATTTT. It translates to CASSQTPLAGRTDTQYF.

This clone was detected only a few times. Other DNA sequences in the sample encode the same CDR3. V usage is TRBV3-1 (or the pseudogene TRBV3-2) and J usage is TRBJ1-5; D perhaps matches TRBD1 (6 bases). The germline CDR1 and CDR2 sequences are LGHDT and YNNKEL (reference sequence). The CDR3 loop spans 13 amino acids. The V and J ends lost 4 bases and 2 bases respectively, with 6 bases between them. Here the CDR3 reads CASSRQGNQPQHF. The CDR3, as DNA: TGTGCCAGCAGCCGACAGGGCAATCAGCCCCAGCATTTT.

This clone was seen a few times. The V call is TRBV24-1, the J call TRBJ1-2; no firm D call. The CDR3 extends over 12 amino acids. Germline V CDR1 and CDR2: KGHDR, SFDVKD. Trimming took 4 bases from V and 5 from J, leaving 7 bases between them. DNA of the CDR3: TGTGCCACCAGTGACGGTTCTTATGGCTACACCTTC. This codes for CATSDGSYGYTF.

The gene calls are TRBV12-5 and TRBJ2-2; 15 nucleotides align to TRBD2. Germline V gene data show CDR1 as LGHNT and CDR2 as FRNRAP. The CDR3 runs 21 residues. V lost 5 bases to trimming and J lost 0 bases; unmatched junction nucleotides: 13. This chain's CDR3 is CASGLSLGTSGGRSNTGELFF. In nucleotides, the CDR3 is TGTGCTAGTGGTCTCTCCCTGGGGACTAGCGGGGGGCGATCGAACACCGGGGAGCTGTTTTTT.

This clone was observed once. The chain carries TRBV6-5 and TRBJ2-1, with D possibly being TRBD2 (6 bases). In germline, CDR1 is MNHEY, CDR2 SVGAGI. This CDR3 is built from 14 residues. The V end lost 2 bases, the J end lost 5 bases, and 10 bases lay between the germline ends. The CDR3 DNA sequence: TGTGCCAGCAGTTACGCGGGGAGAAACAATGAGCAGTTCTTC. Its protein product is CASSYAGRNNEQFF.

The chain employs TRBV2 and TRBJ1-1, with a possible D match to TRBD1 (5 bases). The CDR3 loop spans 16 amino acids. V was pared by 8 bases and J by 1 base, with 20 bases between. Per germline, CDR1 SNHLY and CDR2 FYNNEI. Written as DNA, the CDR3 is TGTGCCAGCGGGGGGGTAATGGACACAACGAACACTGAAGCTTTCTTT. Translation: CASGGVMDTTNTEAFF.

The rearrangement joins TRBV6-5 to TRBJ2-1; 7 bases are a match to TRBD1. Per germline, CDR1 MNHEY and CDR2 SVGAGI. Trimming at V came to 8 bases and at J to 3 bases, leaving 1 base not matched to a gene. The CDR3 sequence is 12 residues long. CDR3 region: CASGDSYNEQFF. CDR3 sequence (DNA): TGTGCCAGCGGGGACAGCTACAATGAGCAGTTCTTC.

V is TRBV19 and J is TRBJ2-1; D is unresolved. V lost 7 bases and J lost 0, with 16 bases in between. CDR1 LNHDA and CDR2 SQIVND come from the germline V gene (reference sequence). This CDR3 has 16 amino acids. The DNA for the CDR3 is TGTGCCAGTACCGCGCCCCGACCGGGCTCCTACAATGAGCAGTTCTTC. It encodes CASTAPRPGSYNEQFF.

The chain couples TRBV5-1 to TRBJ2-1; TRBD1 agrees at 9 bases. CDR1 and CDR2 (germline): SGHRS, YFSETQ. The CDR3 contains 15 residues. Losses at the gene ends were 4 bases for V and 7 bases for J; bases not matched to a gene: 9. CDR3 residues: CASSNKTGGLNEQFF. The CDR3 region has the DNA TGCGCCAGCAGCAATAAAACAGGGGGCTTAAATGAGCAGTTCTTC.

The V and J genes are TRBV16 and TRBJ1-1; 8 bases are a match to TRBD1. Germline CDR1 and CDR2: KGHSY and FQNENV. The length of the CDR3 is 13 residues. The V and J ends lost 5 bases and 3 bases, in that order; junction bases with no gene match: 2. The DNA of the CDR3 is TGTGCCAGCAGCTTACAGGGGGACACTGAAGCTTTCTTT. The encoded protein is CASSLQGDTEAFF.